This T cell receptor beta chain was found in a study of T cells in women clearing cervical HPV infection. Across the study: Case blood drawn at lesion detection; control blood after infection cleared.

TCRdb's copy holds only in-frame clones and misses some; the assay was immunoSEQ multiplex PCR. The listing records 11,000 to 15,000 clones. As regards this clone: The read finishes 3 residues shy of the CDR3 end, and the germline J gene is used to complete it.

CDR1 is GTSNPN and CDR2 is SVGIG in the germline V gene (reference sequence). The CDR3 has 13 residues. V lost 3 bases, J lost 3 bases, and 2 bases stayed unmatched. What was sequenced was blood buffy coat. This receptor was obtained from a woman between 18 and 69 years old with a cervical HPV16 infection that either progressed to CIN3+ or cleared (not recorded which). The gene calls are TRBV30 and TRBJ1-1, with 9 positions matching TRBD1. The CDR3 sequence is CAWSGDRDTEAFF. The sequenced part of the CDR3 DNA is TGTGCCTGGAGCGGGGACAGGGACACTGAA.